A single sample gave rise to the 13 T cell receptor beta chains below, sequenced in a study of shared clonotypes between healthy human individuals. The data were produced by immunoSEQ multiplex PCR, yet TCRdb's version contains in-frame clones alone and is incomplete. The repertoire holds 2 million or so clones, about 95% seen once, with around 1.1% in the top ten. Naive-designated CD8 cells lacked CD45RO, were positively enriched for CCR7, and omitted terminally differentiated effector memory CD45RA+ cells. Specimen: naive CD8+ T cells sorted from blood. All receptors derive from a man between 18 and 29 years old in good health.

The chain couples TRBV9 to TRBJ2-5; D call uncertain. The length of the CDR3 is 14 residues. CDR1 and CDR2 from the germline V gene are SGDLS and YYNGEE. V shed 4 bases and J shed 1 base, with 11 bases lying between them. The CDR3 protein is CASSPWGSQETQYF. CDR3 DNA: TGTGCCAGCAGCCCGTGGGGAAGCCAAGAGACCCAGTACTTC.

V usage is TRBV9 and J usage is TRBJ2-1; 13 positions match TRBD2. Germline V gene data show CDR1 as SGDLS and CDR2 as YYNGEE. Trimming cost V 4 bases and J 9 bases; bases outside gene matches: 7. The CDR3 covers 15 residues. The CDR3, as DNA: TGTGCCAGCAGCACCGGACTAGCGGGGGTAGGTGAGCAGTTCTTC. Translation: CASSTGLAGVGEQFF.

The V call is TRBV2, the J call TRBJ1-2, with TRBD1 matching 8 bases. J gave up 8 bases and V 5 bases, and 16 bases lay outside the gene matches. The CDR3 runs to 16 residues. Germline values: CDR1 SNHLY, CDR2 FYNNEI. The CDR3 sequence is CASSSDRGEPARGYTF. CDR3 in DNA: TGTGCCAGCAGTTCAGACAGGGGAGAACCTGCGCGGGGCTACACCTTC.

The V and J genes are TRBV6-1 and TRBJ2-1; 8 bases agree with TRBD2. CDR1 and CDR2 (germline): MNHNS, SASEGT. This CDR3 contains 14 residues. Trimming removed 6 bases from V and 6 bases from J; junction bases left unmatched: 7. CDR3 DNA sequence: TGTGCCAGCAGGGCCGGGACTAGTATCAATGAGCAGTTCTTC. This encodes CASRAGTSINEQFF.

This chain links TRBV10-3 with TRBJ2-7; D is possibly TRBD1 or TRBD2 (5 bases each). The germline V and J ends were trimmed by 2 bases and 1 base, with 15 bases remaining between them. Germline CDR1 and CDR2: ENHRY and SYGVKD. The CDR3 has 16 residues. CDR3 nucleotide sequence: TGTGCCATCAGTGAGGTCGGGAACAGGCCTTCCTACGAGCAGTACTTC. Its protein is CAISEVGNRPSYEQYF.

This clone showed up just once. This rearrangement joins TRBV5-6 to TRBJ2-7; no reliable D call. This CDR3 region has 14 residues. CDR1 SGHDT and CDR2 YYEEEE come from the germline V gene. V was cut by 2 bases and J by 0 bases, with 9 bases left in between. In DNA, the CDR3 is TGTGCCAGCAGCTTAATAAGGAGCTCCTACGAGCAGTACTTC. It specifies CASSLIRSSYEQYF.

The table lists this clone with a count of one. This specimen includes other DNA sequences encoding the same CDR3. The rearrangement links TRBV10-3 to TRBJ2-3; unclear D gene. The CDR3 runs to 12 residues. Germline CDR1 is ENHRY and CDR2 is SYGVKD. The V end was cut by 0 bases, the J end by 3 bases, with 1 base between. This CDR3 is CAISESTDTQYF. The CDR3 DNA is TGTGCCATCAGTGAGTCAACAGATACGCAGTATTTT.

CDR3 protein: CASSPLNTEAFF. CDR3 sequence (DNA): TGTGCCAGCAGCCCTTTGAACACTGAAGCTTTCTTT. The V and J genes are TRBV6-5 and TRBJ1-1, with D unresolved. Trimming took 6 bases from V and 0 from J, leaving 5 bases between them. The germline CDR1 and CDR2 sequences are MNHEY and SVGAGI. The CDR3 loop spans 12 amino acids.

The chain is built from TRBV30 and TRBJ2-3; D is uncertain. V was pared by 8 bases and J by 0 bases, with 15 bases between. CDR3 length equals 14 residues. Germline V lookup: CDR1 GTSNPN, CDR2 SVGIG (reference sequence). CDR3 in amino acids: CAQSKAASTDTQYF. CDR3 DNA: TGTGCCCAGTCAAAGGCAGCTAGCACAGATACGCAGTATTTT.

The V gene is TRBV4-1, the J gene TRBJ2-1; a possible D gene is TRBD1 (6 bases). Trimming shortened V by 4 bases and J by 5 bases, and 15 bases separated the two germline ends. Germline V gives CDR1 MGHRA, CDR2 YSYEKL. This CDR3 has 15 amino acids. In DNA form, the CDR3 reads TGCGCCAGCAGCCTCTTAACAGGGCAGGACAATGAGCAGTTCTTC. Its protein is CASSLLTGQDNEQFF.

The chain recombines TRBV2 with TRBJ1-1; D is unresolved. V was trimmed by 4 bases and J by 5 bases, leaving 14 bases between them. CDR3 length: 14 amino acids. The germline CDR1 and CDR2 sequences are SNHLY and FYNNEI. The CDR3 DNA is TGTGCCAGCAGTGCAGTGGGGAGTGGGACTGAAGCTTTCTTT. Translation: CASSAVGSGTEAFF.

The chain has TRBV7-8 and TRBJ2-7; 8 positions agree with TRBD2. The CDR3 is 15 amino acids. CDR1 is SGHVS, CDR2 FQNEAQ, per germline. Unmatched junction bases numbered 9, after V lost 5 bases and J lost 3 bases. As DNA, the CDR3 is TGTGCCAGCAGCACCCGGGCTAGCGGGTACTACGAGCAGTACTTC. This translates into CASSTRASGYYEQYF.

This clone has just one count. The chain links TRBV6-1 to TRBJ1-1; 7 nucleotides line up with TRBD1. Per the germline V gene, CDR1 is MNHNS and CDR2 is SASEGT. This CDR3 region has 13 residues. V shed 4 bases and J 11 bases; nucleotides not matched to a gene: 10. As DNA, the CDR3 is TGTGCCAGCAGTGCCCTAGACAGGGTCGAGGCTTTCTTT. This sequence encodes CASSALDRVEAFF.